This T cell receptor beta chain was profiled in a study of cytomegalovirus exposure and HLA in healthy donors. At the level of the study: HLA-typed donors were the source of approximately 86 million unique TCRs held in an early data release. Study-level points and caveats: Common viral pathogens seemed, in a later analysis, to connect with several of the most significant clusters. Further analysis, carried out later, found HLA-associated TCR beta chains more clonally expanded than equally common other chains. In vitro testing confirmed three CMV-associated chains as specific for CMV antigens.

Germline assignment: CDR1 SEHNR and CDR2 FQNEAQ (reference sequence). The CDR3 is made up of 15 amino acids. The junction had 9 bases not matched to a gene; V was cut back by 1 base and J by 8 bases. Notes on this clone: Antigen: not known.

Primers: 60 Vbeta forward and 13 Jbeta reverse. The protocol was immunoSEQ multiplex PCR, while the TCRdb copy is restricted to in-frame clones and leaves out a portion. The table lists 200,000 to 250,000 clones, more than 65% of them singletons. Source material: PBMCs. The receptor was isolated from a woman in her twenties or thirties in good health and CMV-seronegative. The chain combines TRBV7-9 with TRBJ1-2; the match to TRBD1 covers 8 bases. The CDR3 protein is CASSLDSWTGLGYTF. The CDR3 DNA sequence: TGTGCCAGCAGCTTAGATTCTTGGACAGGGTTGGGCTACACCTTC. Looking up the rest from reference TRBV7-9 and TRBJ1-2 gives the full variable domain: DTGVSQNPRHKITKRGQNVTFRCDPISEHNRLYWYRQTLGQGPEFLTYFQNEAQLEKSRLLSDRFSAERPKGSFSTLEIQRTEQGDSAMYLCASSLDSWTGLGYTFGSGTRLTVV.